This record concerns one T cell receptor (beta chain) sequence. The antigen it recognizes is unknown. There are no base qualities to consult, and no much larger clone falls within one base. This record comes from a study of blood T cell repertoires in COVID-19 (dated by TCRdb to about 2020). Describing the broader study: Samples covering the acute and convalescent phases of COVID-19 were provided by collaborators in the United States, Italy and Spain. The prospective study material was composed of cDNA or gDNA derived from T cells, B-cell-depleted T cells, or PBMCs. The dataset comprised deeply sampled blood TCRbeta repertoires from subjects exposed to, actively infected with, or recovered from COVID-19. The repertoires were released in a freely available public database intended as a resource for research on the immune response to SARS-CoV-2. The samples were drawn from the first 160 participants of the ongoing ImmuneRACE study and from 1,254 subjects provided by 6 global collaborators. Nearly every sample came with metadata listing a de-identified subject ID, COVID-19 status, age in years and sex. Where HLA class I and class II types were available, the types were taken from metadata supplied by the sample provider, not from assay-based typing.

Overall results and qualifications from the work: Clinical and demographic metadata were provided uncurated, with the amount varying by source and participant.

The junction carries 15 bases between V and J, which are trimmed by 8 bases and 2 bases respectively. Taken from the germline V gene (reference sequence), the CDR1 and CDR2 loops are LGHDT and YNNKEL. The cysteine opens and the phenylalanine closes a CDR3 of 15 amino acids. Only the CDR3 DNA is retained, 45 bases long and in frame from the first base. Samples from volunteer blood donors who had recovered from COVID-19 were contributed by a second Seattle source. The collaborating institutions used their own protocols to collect whole blood in K2EDTA tubes. Collaborator samples were shipped for TCRbeta analysis as frozen whole blood, isolated PBMCs, or DNA extracted from either sample type. The immunoSEQ Assay, a bias-controlled multiplex PCR, was used to amplify TCRbeta CDR3 regions from genomic DNA. Per the original workflow: The number of nucleated cells in each sample was estimated by amplification of reference gene primers within the assay. Sequence reads were collapsed and filtered to measure the absolute abundance of every unique TCRbeta CDR3 rearrangement. For each sample, productive Simpson clonality was calculated as the square root of Simpson's diversity index over productive rearrangements. Here the immuneACCESS table is served through TCRdb, limited to in-frame sequences with V and J called. Missing clones are a known gap in these copies; in checked studies unresolved V genes cover under half, and the rest lacks a known reason. V and J calls and clone size are as listed in that table; D and trimming were resolved from the DNA. The sample table records a few hundred thousand clones; about 88% of these occur just once. Clones ranked in the top ten supply roughly 4.5% of the sample.

The source is a woman aged 40 to 50 who had recovered from COVID-19. Sequencing was done on a sample of peripheral blood. The rearranged chain carries TRBV3-1 (or the pseudogene TRBV3-2) and TRBJ2-2; TRBD2 could be the D gene, as 6 bases match. The CDR3 corresponds to CASGGYDLNTGELFF. The DNA sequence is given as TGTGCCAGCGGGGGGTATGACTTAAACACCGGGGAGCTGTTTTTT.